This TCR beta chain is drawn from a study of human T cells and chemical hapten exposure. Study information: A mostly female patient group had alopecia areata, totalis or universalis.

CDR1 LGHDT and CDR2 YNNKEL come from the germline V gene (reference sequence). The CDR3 totals 20 residues. V was clipped by 0 bases and J by 1 base, with 24 bases between them. Time point of the sample: patch test 2, 6 weeks after DPC sensitization. The treatment is: therapeutic diphenylcyclopropenone sensitization with weekly scalp DPC. Authors' data handling: The number of TCRs in each sample had a median of 95,638 and spanned about 23,224 to 690,600. MiXCR, applied by TCRdb to the RACE reads, yields one record per CDR3 protein. These V and J calls are TCRdb output, not the study's own analysis. The table records around 99,000 distinct CDR3 sequences, roughly a tenth of them present only once. Findings and caveats of the study: Clustering by CDR3 similarity yielded significantly more large clusters from expanded TCRs than controls.

The sample holds many counts of this clonotype. Its antigen is as yet unknown. The starting material was whole blood, obtained in connection with sensitization to the hapten diphenylcyclopropenone (DPC). The rearrangement joins TRBV3-1 to TRBJ1-2; possibly TRBD1 for D (5 bases). The TCR was taken from a woman aged 40 to 49 with alopecia areata. Some clones in this sample may be carry-over from other donors' samples. The CDR3 DNA reads as TGTGCCAGCAGCCAAGATCAGGCAGGGAATACCTTAGCCTATAACTATGGCTACACCTTC. Amino acid sequence: CASSQDQAGNTLAYNYGYTF.